This TCR beta chain appears in the sequencing data of a study of blood T cell repertoires in COVID-19. Study-level information: From the United States, Italy and Spain came samples of acute and convalescent COVID-19.

TCRdb's table, derived via immunoSEQ multiplex PCR, lists solely in-frame clones and lacks some. The table has over 100,000 clones, more than 75% seen once. V dropped 4 bases and J dropped 1 base, with 17 bases sitting between them. Germline-derived CDR1 and CDR2 are LGHNA and YNFKEQ. This CDR3 spans 17 amino acids. This clonotype originated in a man aged 50 to 59 with acute or convalescent COVID-19. This rearrangement joins TRBV4-2 to TRBJ2-1; D not certain. Sequenced material: peripheral blood. CDR3 residues: CASSPRSGHESYNEQFF. For the CDR3, the DNA is TGTGCCAGCAGCCCGCGTTCAGGCCACGAATCCTACAATGAGCAGTTCTTC.